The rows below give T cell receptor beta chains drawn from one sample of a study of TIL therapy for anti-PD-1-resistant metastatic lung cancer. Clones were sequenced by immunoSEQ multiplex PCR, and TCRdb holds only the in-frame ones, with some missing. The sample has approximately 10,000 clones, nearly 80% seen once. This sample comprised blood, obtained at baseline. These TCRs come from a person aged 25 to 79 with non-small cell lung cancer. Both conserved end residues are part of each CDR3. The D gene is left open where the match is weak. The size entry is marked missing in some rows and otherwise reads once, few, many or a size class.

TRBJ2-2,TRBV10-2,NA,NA,TGCGCCAGCAGTGAGGGAAGGACGAACACCGGGGAGCTGTTTTTT,CASSEGRTNTGELFF
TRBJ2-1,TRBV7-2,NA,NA,TGTGCCAGCAGCCAGATTGCGGGCTATGAGCAGTTCTTC,CASSQIAGYEQFF
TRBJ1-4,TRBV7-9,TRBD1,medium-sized,TGTGCCAGCAGCCCGATCGGGACAGGGGGTGATGGGGCTAATGAAAAACTGTTTTTT,CASSPIGTGGDGANEKLFF
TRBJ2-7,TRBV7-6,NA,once,TGTGCCAGCAGCCAAACCGACAGGCGCGGCGAGCAGTACTTC,CASSQTDRRGEQYF
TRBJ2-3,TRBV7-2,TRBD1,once,TGTGCCAGCAGCTTAGGGGACAGTAGGACAGATACGCAGTATTTT,CASSLGDSRTDTQYF
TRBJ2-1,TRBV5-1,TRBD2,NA,TGCGCCAGCAGCTTCGCCGGACTAGCGGGAGGTCCCAACAATGAGCAGTTCTTC,CASSFAGLAGGPNNEQFF
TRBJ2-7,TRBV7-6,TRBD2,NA,TGTGCCAGCAGCCCTACCGGGACTAGCGGGGACTACGAGCAGTACTTC,CASSPTGTSGDYEQYF
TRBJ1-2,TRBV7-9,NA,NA,TGTGCCAGCAGCTTAGAGAAAGGTTTTTCTGAGTCTAACTATGGCTACACCTTC,CASSLEKGFSESNYGYTF
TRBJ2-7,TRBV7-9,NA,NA,TGTGCCAGCAGCCAGACTCTCGAGCAGTACTTC,CASSQTLEQYF
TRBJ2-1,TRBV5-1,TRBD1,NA,TGCGCCAGCAGCTCCTCGGGACAGGGATTCCATGAGCAGTTCTTC,CASSSSGQGFHEQFF
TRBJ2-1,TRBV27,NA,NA,TGTGCCAGCAGTTTATCCTCGGGAAGCTATGAGCAGTTCTTC,CASSLSSGSYEQFF
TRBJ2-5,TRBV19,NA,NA,TGTGCCAGTAGTCCACTAGCTAGTGGGCAGACCCAGTACTTC,CASSPLASGQTQYF
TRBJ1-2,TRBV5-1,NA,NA,TGCGCCAGCAATCTTGGGACACACAGGGATGACTATGGCTACACCTTC,CASNLGTHRDDYGYTF
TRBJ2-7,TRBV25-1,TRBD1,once,TGTGCCAGCAGTGAATATCCCGGGACAGGGCCCTACGAGCAGTACTTC,CASSEYPGTGPYEQYF
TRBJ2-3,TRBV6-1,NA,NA,TGTGCCAGCAGTGAAGTGAGCACAGATACGCAGTATTTT,CASSEVSTDTQYF
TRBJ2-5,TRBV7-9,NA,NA,TGTGCCAGCAGCTTACCGGGAGAGACCCAGTACTTC,CASSLPGETQYF
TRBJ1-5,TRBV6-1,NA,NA,TGTGCCAGCAGTTCCGACTCGGGTAGCAATCAGCCCCAGCATTTT,CASSSDSGSNQPQHF
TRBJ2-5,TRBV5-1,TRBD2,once,TGCGCCAGCAGCGCCGGGACTAGCGTTCGAATTGGAGAGACCCAGTACTTC,CASSAGTSVRIGETQYF
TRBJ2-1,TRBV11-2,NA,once,TGTGCCAGCAGCCCTGACCCGGAATACAATGAGCAGTTCTTC,CASSPDPEYNEQFF
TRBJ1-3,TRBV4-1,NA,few,TGCGCCAGCAGCCCTCAAAGGACAGTTGGAAACACCATATATTTT,CASSPQRTVGNTIYF
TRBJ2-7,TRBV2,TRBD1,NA,TGTGCCAGCAGCGTGGGACAGGGAAGCTCCTACGAGCAGTACTTC,CASSVGQGSSYEQYF
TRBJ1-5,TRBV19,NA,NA,TGTGCCAGTAGAGCGGCGCAGCATAGCAATCAGCCCCAGCATTTT,CASRAAQHSNQPQHF
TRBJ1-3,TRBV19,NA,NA,TGTGCCAGTAGTCCCGGGAACTCTGGAAACACCATATATTTT,CASSPGNSGNTIYF
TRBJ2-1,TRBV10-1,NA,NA,TGCGCCAGCAGTGAAGGCGGCCACGCCGAGCAGTTCTTC,CASSEGGHAEQFF
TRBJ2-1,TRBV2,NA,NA,TGTGCCAGCGAAAGGGGACTGGGTAGCAGAGTATACAATGAGCAGTTCTTC,CASERGLGSRVYNEQFF
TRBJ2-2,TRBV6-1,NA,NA,TGTGCCAGCAGTCCCCGAAGCTGGGTCGGGGAGCTGTTTTTT,CASSPRSWVGELFF
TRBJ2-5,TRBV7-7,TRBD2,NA,TGTGCCAGCAGCTTATTGTCTAGCGGGAGTAAAGAGACCCAGTACTTC,CASSLLSSGSKETQYF
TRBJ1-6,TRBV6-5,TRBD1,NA,TGTGCCAGCAGTTACCGACAGGGGGGCGCTTCACCCCTCCACTTT,CASSYRQGGASPLHF
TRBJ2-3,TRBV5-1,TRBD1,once,TGCGCCAGCAGGTGGACAGGGGGCACAGATACGCAGTATTTT,CASRWTGGTDTQYF
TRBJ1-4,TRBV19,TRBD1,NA,TGTGCCAGTAGTATCCTCGGACAGGCGGGGGGTGAAAAACTGTTTTTT,CASSILGQAGGEKLFF
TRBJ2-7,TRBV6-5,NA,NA,TGTGCCACCCGATCCTACGAGCAGTACTTC,CATRSYEQYF
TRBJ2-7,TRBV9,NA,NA,TGTGCCAGCAGCGTTACGGGACACCCAAGCTCCTACGAGCAGTACTTC,CASSVTGHPSSYEQYF
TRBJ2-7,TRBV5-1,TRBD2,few,TGCGCCAGCAGCTTTTTAGCGGGAGGAGGGTACGAGCAGTACTTC,CASSFLAGGGYEQYF
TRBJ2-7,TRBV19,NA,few,TGTGCCAGTAGTGTCGAAACAGGGAGAATCTACGAGCAGTACTTC,CASSVETGRIYEQYF
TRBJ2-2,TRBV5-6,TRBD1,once,TGTGCCAGCAGAAATATCAGGGGGCAGGCCGGGGAGCTGTTTTTT,CASRNIRGQAGELFF
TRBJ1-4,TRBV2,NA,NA,TGTGCCAGCAAGTGGGCGCCGGATGAAAAACTGTTTTTT,CASKWAPDEKLFF
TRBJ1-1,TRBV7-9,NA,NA,TGTGCCAGCAGCTTAGGGCGGAGGGTAGCGGACACTGAAGCTTTCTTT,CASSLGRRVADTEAFF
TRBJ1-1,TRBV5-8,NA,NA,TGTGCCAGCAGCCCGGCCAGGGCCAACACTGAAGCTTTCTTT,CASSPARANTEAFF
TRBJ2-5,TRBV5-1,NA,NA,TGCGCCAGCAGCTACCAAGAGACCCAGTACTTC,CASSYQETQYF
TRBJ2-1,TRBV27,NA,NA,TGTGCCAGCAGTTTATTGGACTCCGTGTATGAGCAGTTCTTC,CASSLLDSVYEQFF
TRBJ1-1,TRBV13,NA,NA,TGTGCCAGCAGCCTCAGGCATGAAGCTTTCTTT,CASSLRHEAFF
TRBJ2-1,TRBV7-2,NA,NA,TGTGCCAGCAGCTTACAGAGCGGAGGGGCCTACAATGAGCAGTTCTTC,CASSLQSGGAYNEQFF
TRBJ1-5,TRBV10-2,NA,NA,TGCGCCAGCAGTGGGCGGGCGGGCAATCAGCCCCAGCATTTT,CASSGRAGNQPQHF
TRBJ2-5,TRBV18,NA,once,TGTGCCAGCTCACCACCCTCCCAGGGAAAAGAGACCCAGTACTTC,CASSPPSQGKETQYF
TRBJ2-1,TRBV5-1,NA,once,TGCGCCAGCAGCCGGGACTTGAATGAGCAGTTCTTC,CASSRDLNEQFF
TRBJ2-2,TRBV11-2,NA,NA,TGTGCCAGCAGCTTACGGCTAGATGGGACCGGGGAGCTGTTTTTT,CASSLRLDGTGELFF
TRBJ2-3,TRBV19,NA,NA,TGTGCCAGTAGTGGGGTTTTCACAGATACGCAGTATTTT,CASSGVFTDTQYF
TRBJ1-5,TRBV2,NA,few,TGTGCCAGCAGGGAAACAGGGTCGGGTCAGCCCCAGCATTTT,CASRETGSGQPQHF
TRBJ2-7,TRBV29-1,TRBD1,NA,TGCAGCGTTGAGAGGTACCAGGGGGCGTACGAGCAGTACTTC,CSVERYQGAYEQYF
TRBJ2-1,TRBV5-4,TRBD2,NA,TGTGCCAGCAGCGACCAACTCGGGACTAGCGGATACAATGAGCAGTTCTTC,CASSDQLGTSGYNEQFF
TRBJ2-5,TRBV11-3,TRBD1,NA,TGTGCCAGCAGCAGGGACAGGGAGACCCAGTACTTC,CASSRDRETQYF
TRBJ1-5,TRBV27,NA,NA,TGTGCCAGCAGTTTATCTCCCCCCCCGCATCAGCCCCAGCATTTT,CASSLSPPPHQPQHF
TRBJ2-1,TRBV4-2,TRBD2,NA,TGTGCCAGCAGCCAAAGAGGGAGCGGGAGGGGCGATGAGCAGTTCTTC,CASSQRGSGRGDEQFF
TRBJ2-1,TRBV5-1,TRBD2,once,TGCGCCAGCAGCTTGTCTAGTCAGCGGGGGGTTGTCTATGAGCAGTTCTTC,CASSLSSQRGVVYEQFF
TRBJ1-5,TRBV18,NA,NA,TGTGCCAGCTCACCAGCAGGGGATCAGCCCCAGCATTTT,CASSPAGDQPQHF
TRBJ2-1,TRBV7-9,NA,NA,TGTGCCAGCAGCTTCGAGGGCCGGGCAGGAGGATACAATGAGCAGTTCTTC,CASSFEGRAGGYNEQFF
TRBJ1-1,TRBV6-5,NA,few,TGTGCCAGCAGGTCAGGGTACGGGAACACTGAAGCTTTCTTT,CASRSGYGNTEAFF
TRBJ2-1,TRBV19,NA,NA,TGTGCCAGTAGTTGGCGGGGCCCGGGGAATGAGCAGTTCTTC,CASSWRGPGNEQFF
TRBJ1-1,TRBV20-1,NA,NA,TGCAGTGCTAGAGAAAACACTGAAGCTTTCTTT,CSARENTEAFF